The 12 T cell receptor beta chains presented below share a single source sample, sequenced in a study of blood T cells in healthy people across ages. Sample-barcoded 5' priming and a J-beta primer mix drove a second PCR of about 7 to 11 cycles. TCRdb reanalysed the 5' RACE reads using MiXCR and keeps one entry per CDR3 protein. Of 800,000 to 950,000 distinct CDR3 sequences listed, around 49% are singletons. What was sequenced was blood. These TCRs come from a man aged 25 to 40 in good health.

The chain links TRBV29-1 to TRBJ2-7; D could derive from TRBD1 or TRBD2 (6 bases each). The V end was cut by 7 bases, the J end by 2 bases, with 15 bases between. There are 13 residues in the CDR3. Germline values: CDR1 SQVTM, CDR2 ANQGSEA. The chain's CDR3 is CSGGGGPTYEQYF. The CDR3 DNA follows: TGCAGCGGGGGTGGGGGGCCCACCTACGAGCAGTACTTC.

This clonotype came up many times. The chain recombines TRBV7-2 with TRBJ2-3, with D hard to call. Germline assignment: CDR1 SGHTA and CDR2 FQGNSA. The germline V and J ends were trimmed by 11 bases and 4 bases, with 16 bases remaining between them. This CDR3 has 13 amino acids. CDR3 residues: CAPMDVWADTQYF. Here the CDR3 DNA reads TGTGCCCCCATGGACGTCTGGGCAGATACGCAGTATTTT. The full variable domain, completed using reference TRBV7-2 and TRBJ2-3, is GAGVSQSPSNKVTEKGKDVELRCDPISGHTALYWYRQSLGQGLEFLIYFQGNSAPDKSGLPSDRFSAERTGGSVSTLTIQRTQQEDSAVYLCAPMDVWADTQYFGPGTRLTVL.

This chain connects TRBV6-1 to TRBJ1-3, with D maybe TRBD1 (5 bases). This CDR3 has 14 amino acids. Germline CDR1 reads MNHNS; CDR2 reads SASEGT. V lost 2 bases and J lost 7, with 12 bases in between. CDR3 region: CASSEPGWGNTIYF. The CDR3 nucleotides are TGTGCCAGCAGTGAACCTGGCTGGGGGAACACCATATATTTT.

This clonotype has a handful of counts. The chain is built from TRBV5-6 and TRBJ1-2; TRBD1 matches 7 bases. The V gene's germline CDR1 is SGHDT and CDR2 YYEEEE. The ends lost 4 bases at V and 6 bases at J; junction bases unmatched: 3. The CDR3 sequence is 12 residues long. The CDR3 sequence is CASSVGTDGYTF. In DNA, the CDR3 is TGTGCCAGCAGCGTCGGGACAGATGGCTACACCTTC.

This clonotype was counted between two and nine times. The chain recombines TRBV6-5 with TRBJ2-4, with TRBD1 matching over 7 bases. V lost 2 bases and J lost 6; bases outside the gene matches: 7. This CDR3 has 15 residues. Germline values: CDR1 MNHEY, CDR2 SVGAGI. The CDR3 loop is CASSYTRDSPNIQYF. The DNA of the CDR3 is TGTGCCAGCAGTTACACCCGGGACAGCCCAAACATTCAGTACTTC.

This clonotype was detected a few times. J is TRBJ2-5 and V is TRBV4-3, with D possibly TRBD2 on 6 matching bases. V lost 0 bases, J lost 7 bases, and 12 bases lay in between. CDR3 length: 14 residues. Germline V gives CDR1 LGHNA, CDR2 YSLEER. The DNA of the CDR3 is TGCGCCAGCAGCCAAGATCGGGGGAGTGCGACCCAGTACTTC. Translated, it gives CASSQDRGSATQYF.

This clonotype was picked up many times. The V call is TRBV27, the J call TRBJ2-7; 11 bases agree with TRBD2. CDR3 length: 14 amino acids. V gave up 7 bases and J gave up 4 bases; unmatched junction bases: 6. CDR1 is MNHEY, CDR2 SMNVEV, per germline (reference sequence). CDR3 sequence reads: CASIGGTSGYEQYF. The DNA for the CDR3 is TGTGCCAGCATAGGGGGGACTAGCGGATACGAGCAGTACTTC.

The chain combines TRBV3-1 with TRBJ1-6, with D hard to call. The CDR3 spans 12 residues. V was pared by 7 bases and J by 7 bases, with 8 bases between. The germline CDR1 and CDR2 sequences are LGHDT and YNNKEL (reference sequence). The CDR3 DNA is TGTGCCAGCAACCGGGGAAATTCACCCCTCCACTTT. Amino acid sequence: CASNRGNSPLHF.

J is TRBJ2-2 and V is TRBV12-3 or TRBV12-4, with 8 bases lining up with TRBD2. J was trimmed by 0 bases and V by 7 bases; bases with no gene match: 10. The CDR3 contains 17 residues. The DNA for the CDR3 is TGTGCCAGCACCCCCGCTAGCGGGCTACCGAACACCGGGGAGCTGTTTTTT. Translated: CASTPASGLPNTGELFF.

The CDR3 sequence is CASSYGGAGANVLTF. CDR3 DNA: TGTGCCAGCAGTTACGGAGGGGCCGGGGCCAACGTCCTGACTTTC. The chain links TRBV12-3 or TRBV12-4 to TRBJ2-6, with D possibly TRBD2 on 6 matching bases. This CDR3 has 15 residues. V shed 4 bases and J shed 4 bases, with 11 bases lying between them.

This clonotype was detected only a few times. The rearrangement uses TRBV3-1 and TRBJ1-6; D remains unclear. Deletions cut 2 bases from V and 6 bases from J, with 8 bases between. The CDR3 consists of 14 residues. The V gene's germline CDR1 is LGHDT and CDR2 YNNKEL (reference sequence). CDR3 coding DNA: TGTGCCAGCAGCCAATGGAACAGTAATTCACCCCTCCACTTT. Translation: CASSQWNSNSPLHF.

The CDR3 loop reads CASSFYGTGDTGELFF. The CDR3 bases are TGCGCCAGCAGCTTCTACGGGACAGGGGACACCGGGGAGCTGTTTTTT. The chain combines TRBV5-1 with TRBJ2-2; 10 nucleotides match TRBD1. Germline V CDR1 and CDR2: SGHRS, YFSETQ. The CDR3 covers 16 residues. The junction had 4 bases not matched to a gene; V was cut back by 2 bases and J by 3 bases.